Shown below are 16 T cell receptor beta chains from a single sample sequenced in a study of T cells after yellow fever vaccination. TCRdb ran MiXCR on the 5' RACE reads and lists one entry per CDR3 protein. Of around 320,000 distinct CDR3 sequences listed, approximately 4% are singletons. Specimen: PBMCs, collected 15 days after the yellow fever booster vaccination. These receptor sequences come from a young man who received the YFV17D yellow fever vaccine.

This clonotype has a count of ten or more. The gene calls are TRBV5-1 and TRBJ2-5; D may be TRBD2 (6 bases). The CDR3 covers 13 residues. Germline V gene lookup returns CDR1 SGHRS and CDR2 YFSETQ. The V and J ends lost 5 bases and 5 bases respectively, with 13 bases between them. For the CDR3, the DNA is TGCGCCAGCAGTGAAATTGGAGGGGAGACCCAGTACTTC. This codes for CASSEIGGETQYF.

This clonotype came up many times. V usage is TRBV7-9 and J usage is TRBJ2-7; 8 bases match TRBD2. The CDR3 has 13 residues. The V gene end was trimmed by 5 bases and the J gene end by 3 bases; junction bases not matched to a gene: 3. The V gene's germline CDR1 is SEHNR and CDR2 FQNEAQ (reference sequence). CDR3 in amino acids: CASSQGLGYEQYF. The CDR3 nucleotides are TGTGCCAGCAGCCAGGGACTAGGCTACGAGCAGTACTTC.

This clonotype has ten or more counts. The chain employs TRBV7-2 and TRBJ2-5, with 11 nucleotides matching TRBD2. The CDR3 is 17 residues long. Looked up from germline, CDR1 is SGHTA and CDR2 is FQGNSA. The V and J ends lost 1 base and 4 bases, in that order; junction bases with no gene match: 8. The CDR3 coding sequence is TGTGCCAGCAGCTTAGGGGTTAGCGGGGGGGTACGAGAGACCCAGTACTTC. As protein: CASSLGVSGGVRETQYF.

This clonotype was recorded at least ten times. This chain links TRBV5-6 with TRBJ2-2, with D perhaps assigned TRBD1 or TRBD2 (5 bases each). With 0 bases removed from V and 4 bases from J, the gap between germline ends came to 13 bases. Germline V gene data show CDR1 as SGHDT and CDR2 as YYEEEE. The CDR3 covers 16 residues. The CDR3 is CASSLAGARGTGELFF. DNA for the CDR3: TGTGCCAGCAGCTTGGCCGGGGCGCGCGGCACCGGGGAGCTGTTTTTT.

This clonotype was picked up a small number of times. The chain recombines TRBV6-5 with TRBJ1-1; D is ambiguous. This CDR3 contains 15 residues. V dropped 4 bases and J dropped 1 base, with 13 bases sitting between them. The V gene's germline CDR1 is MNHEY and CDR2 SVGAGI. The CDR3 loop reads CASSSTLYRNTEAFF. The CDR3 DNA sequence: TGTGCCAGCAGTTCGACGCTTTATAGGAACACTGAAGCTTTCTTT.

At least ten counts were recorded for this clonotype. The chain has TRBV3-1 and TRBJ1-1; no clear D gene. The ends were cut back, 5 bases at V and 2 bases at J, with 9 bases in the middle. Germline CDR1 is LGHDT and CDR2 is YNNKEL (reference sequence). CDR3 length equals 13 residues. In nucleotides, the CDR3 is TGTGCCAGCAGCTGGACGGGAAACACTGAAGCTTTCTTT. Its protein is CASSWTGNTEAFF.

This clonotype was seen only a few times. The rearrangement uses TRBV12-3 or TRBV12-4 and TRBJ2-1; 7 bases map to TRBD1. This CDR3 comprises 15 residues. The junction had 5 bases not matched to a gene; V was cut back by 6 bases and J by 0 bases. CDR3 coding DNA: TGTGCCAGCAGCGAAGACAGGGCCTCCTACAATGAGCAGTTCTTC. Its translation: CASSEDRASYNEQFF.

CDR3 in DNA: TGCAGCGTTGAACCGCCCCGGGAAAGGCTGGGAACAGATACGCAGTATTTT. It yields the protein CSVEPPRERLGTDTQYF. The chain has TRBV29-1 and TRBJ2-3; D is possibly TRBD2 (5 bases). The CDR3 extends over 17 amino acids. CDR1 and CDR2 from the germline V gene are SQVTM and ANQGSEA. Trimming took 2 bases from V and 3 from J, leaving 21 bases between them.

This clonotype was recorded at least ten times. The V and J genes are TRBV12-3 or TRBV12-4 and TRBJ1-2; no clear D. The length of the CDR3 is 14 residues. The germline V and J ends were trimmed by 7 bases and 0 bases, with 12 bases remaining between them. CDR3 region: CASTPDYTNYGYTF. The CDR3 DNA follows: TGTGCCAGCACCCCCGACTATACTAACTATGGCTACACCTTC.

This clonotype was detected many times. This sequence joins TRBV20-1 and TRBJ2-1; the match to TRBD2 covers 10 bases. V dropped 0 bases and J dropped 6; count of bases not matched to a gene: 5. This CDR3 has 15 residues. The germline gives CDR1 DFQATT, CDR2 SNEGSKA (reference sequence). CDR3 protein: CSARDQSGGANEQFF. In nucleotides, the CDR3 is TGCAGTGCTAGAGATCAGAGCGGGGGGGCCAATGAGCAGTTCTTC.

This clonotype was counted a few times. The chain carries TRBV4-2 and TRBJ2-7, with 7 nucleotides matching TRBD1. V shed 2 bases, J shed 2 bases, and the junction held 3 bases outside the gene matches. Per the germline V gene, CDR1 is LGHNA and CDR2 is YNFKEQ. The CDR3 extends over 14 amino acids. In DNA form, the CDR3 reads TGTGCCAGCAGCCAAAGACAGGGAGCCTACGAGCAGTACTTC. Translation: CASSQRQGAYEQYF.

In this sample, this clonotype turned up many times. The chain uses TRBV12-3 or TRBV12-4 and TRBJ2-1; D gene unclear. Trimming left V 7 bases short and J 9 bases short, with 16 bases between. The CDR3 totals 13 residues. CDR3 amino acids: CASNFYEESEQFF. The CDR3 DNA follows: TGTGCCAGCAATTTCTACGAAGAGAGTGAGCAGTTCTTC.

This clonotype was detected ten times or more. The rearrangement uses TRBV5-1 and TRBJ2-1; 7 positions agree with TRBD2. J lost 0 bases, V lost 4 bases, and 10 bases had no gene match. CDR1 is SGHRS and CDR2 is YFSETQ in the germline V gene. CDR3 length: 17 residues. CDR3 sequence (DNA): TGCGCCAGCAGCGTTACTAGCGCCCCATTCTCCTACAATGAGCAGTTCTTC. Protein sequence: CASSVTSAPFSYNEQFF.

The genes are TRBV18 and TRBJ1-1; D ambiguous. Germline CDR1 and CDR2: KGHSH and LQKENI. The CDR3 contains 14 residues. V lost 2 bases and J 1 base, leaving 8 bases between the germline ends. CDR3 loop: CASSPEATNTEAFF. The CDR3 bases are TGTGCCAGCTCACCAGAGGCAACGAACACTGAAGCTTTCTTT.

This clonotype was recorded many times. The chain has TRBV12-3 or TRBV12-4 and TRBJ2-5; TRBD1 matches at 7 bases. J gave up 5 bases and V 4 bases, and 4 bases lay outside the gene matches. The CDR3 is 13 amino acids. The CDR3 loop reads CASSSRGFETQYF. For the CDR3, the DNA is TGTGCCAGCAGTTCCAGGGGGTTCGAGACCCAGTACTTC.

V usage is TRBV20-1 and J usage is TRBJ2-4; 10 bases are a match to TRBD2. Per the germline V gene, CDR1 is DFQATT and CDR2 is SNEGSKA (reference sequence). The CDR3 spans 13 residues. After removal of 5 bases from V and 8 bases from J, the junction contained 6 bases not matched to a gene. CDR3 DNA sequence: TGCAGTGCTGAGCGGGGGGGCATTGACATTCAGTACTTC. Amino acid sequence: CSAERGGIDIQYF.